These 14 T cell receptor beta chains were sequenced from one sample in a study of beta chain features in type 1 diabetes. Expressed TCRB transcripts were sequenced because the isolated RNA had all been reverse transcribed beforehand. Method: immunoSEQ multiplex PCR; TCRdb's copy keeps in-frame clones and lacks some. The sample lists about 45,000 clones, about 51% occurring once. The sequenced material came from Tregs from blood. The receptors shown here come from a woman aged 18-35 years in good health.

V gene TRBV6-6 combines with J gene TRBJ1-1; a possible D gene is TRBD1 (5 bases). The germline gives CDR1 MNHNY, CDR2 SVGAGI (reference sequence). The CDR3 runs to 14 residues. V was trimmed by 4 bases and J by 1 base, leaving 10 bases between them. CDR3 bases: TGTGCCAGCAGTTCCCGACAGAAGAACACTGAAGCTTTCTTT. This gives the protein CASSSRQKNTEAFF.

The rearrangement links TRBV19 to TRBJ1-5; 9 nucleotides match TRBD1. The CDR3 consists of 15 residues. After removal of 5 bases from V and 6 bases from J, the junction contained 8 bases not matched to a gene. CDR1 and CDR2 from the germline V gene are LNHDA and SQIVND (reference sequence). CDR3: CASSWGQGQSQPQHF. The CDR3 DNA reads as TGTGCCAGTAGTTGGGGACAGGGACAGAGTCAGCCCCAGCATTTT.

The genes are TRBV5-6 and TRBJ1-2; TRBD1 aligns across 7 bases. CDR3 length equals 16 residues. After removal of 4 bases from V and 4 bases from J, the junction contained 13 bases not matched to a gene. Germline V gives CDR1 SGHDT, CDR2 YYEEEE. The CDR3: CASSLHLRQGAYGYTF. The CDR3 nucleotides are TGTGCCAGCAGCCTACATCTACGACAGGGCGCCTATGGCTACACCTTC.

The chain employs TRBV19 and TRBJ2-3; TRBD2 matches at 8 bases. J gave up 4 bases and V 11 bases, and 5 bases lay outside the gene matches. The CDR3 consists of 12 residues. Germline loops: CDR1 LNHDA, CDR2 SQIVND (reference sequence). The CDR3 nucleotides are TGTGCCTCCGGGGGGGACCCAGATACGCAGTATTTT. Translation: CASGGDPDTQYF. Combining the CDR3 with reference TRBV19 and TRBJ2-3 gives the whole variable domain DGGITQSPKYLFRKEGQNVTLSCEQNLNHDAMYWYRQDPGQGLRLIYYSQIVNDFQKGDIAEGYSVSREKKESFPLTVTSAQKNPTAFYLCASGGDPDTQYFGPGTRLTVL.

V and J are TRBV11-2 and TRBJ2-6; no firm D call. V lost 5 bases, J lost 0 bases, and 11 bases lay in between. Germline assignment: CDR1 SGHAT and CDR2 FQNNGV. There are 16 residues in the CDR3. The CDR3 here is CASSGPGHSGANVLTF. The DNA of the CDR3 is TGTGCCAGCAGCGGCCCTGGGCACTCTGGGGCCAACGTCCTGACTTTC.

This clone was detected only once. This chain joins TRBV19 and TRBJ1-5, with 7 bases matching TRBD1. The CDR3 runs to 13 residues. The V gene end was trimmed by 6 bases and the J gene end by 3 bases; junction bases not matched to a gene: 2. CDR1 and CDR2 from the germline V gene are LNHDA and SQIVND (reference sequence). CDR3 sequence: CASRTGNNQPQHF. Here the CDR3 DNA reads TGTGCCAGTAGGACAGGGAACAATCAGCCCCAGCATTTT.

The chain employs TRBV9 and TRBJ2-4, with a weak D call TRBD2 (5 bases). This CDR3 spans 13 amino acids. CDR1 is SGDLS and CDR2 is YYNGEE in the germline V gene. Trimming pared 3 bases from V and 15 bases from J, leaving 19 bases between. The CDR3 region has the DNA TGTGCCAGCAGCGCACGCCCGGACTCGGAGCCGTACTTC. It encodes CASSARPDSEPYF.

There are a few counts of this clone. The V gene is TRBV6-4, the J gene TRBJ2-3, with 11 bases lining up with TRBD2. J gave up 5 bases and V 3 bases, and 4 bases lay outside the gene matches. The CDR3 is made up of 15 amino acids. Germline loops: CDR1 MRHNA, CDR2 SNTAGT. The CDR3 here is CASSELAGELDTQYF. The DNA for the CDR3 is TGTGCCAGCAGTGAACTAGCGGGAGAGCTAGATACGCAGTATTTT.

V and J are TRBV28 and TRBJ2-7; 9 nucleotides line up with TRBD1. The V gene end was trimmed by 4 bases and the J gene end by 3 bases; junction bases not matched to a gene: 7. The CDR3 has 15 amino acids. CDR1 MDHEN and CDR2 SYDVKM come from the germline V gene. CDR3 nucleotides: TGTGCCAGCAGTTCACCGACAGGGGGGAACTACGAGCAGTACTTC. Its translation: CASSSPTGGNYEQYF.

The CDR3: CASRGTGREQYF. The CDR3 DNA sequence: TGTGCCAGCAGGGGAACAGGGCGCGAGCAGTACTTC. The chain links TRBV28 to TRBJ2-7; D is perhaps TRBD1 (6 bases). The CDR3 contains 12 residues. Germline values: CDR1 MDHEN, CDR2 SYDVKM. With 6 bases removed from V and 6 bases from J, the gap between germline ends came to 12 bases.

The CDR3 sequence: CASSPAGRGNTGELFF. The CDR3 DNA follows: TGCGCCAGCAGCCCAGCCGGGAGAGGAAACACCGGGGAGCTGTTTTTT. V is TRBV4-3 and J is TRBJ2-2; D may be TRBD2 (6 bases). The germline gives CDR1 LGHNA, CDR2 YSLEER. The CDR3 covers 16 residues. The germline V and J ends were trimmed by 4 bases and 2 bases, with 14 bases remaining between them.

V usage is TRBV7-9 and J usage is TRBJ2-1; 9 bases align to TRBD1. Germline values: CDR1 SEHNR, CDR2 FQNEAQ (reference sequence). The CDR3 totals 17 residues. Trimming took 4 bases from V and 5 from J; bases not matched to a gene: 12. Written as DNA, the CDR3 is TGTGCCAGCAGCTACCTGTACACCGGGACAGGGAACAATGAGCAGTTCTTC. This codes for CASSYLYTGTGNNEQFF.

This clone has a handful of counts. The chain uses TRBV7-7 and TRBJ2-5; D possibly corresponds to TRBD2 (6 bases). Trimming removed 5 bases at V and 3 bases at J, with 13 bases between. This CDR3 is built from 14 residues. The germline V gene encodes CDR1 SSHAT and CDR2 FNYEAQ (reference sequence). Here the CDR3 DNA reads TGTGCCAGCAGCACCGGGACTTCTAAAGAGACCCAGTACTTC. Its translation: CASSTGTSKETQYF.

The chain links TRBV7-3 to TRBJ2-2, with 16 bases matching TRBD2. V lost 5 bases to trimming and J lost 7 bases; unmatched junction nucleotides: 16. Looked up from germline, CDR1 is SGHTA and CDR2 is FQGTGA. This CDR3 region has 20 residues. The CDR3 reads CASSPETLGLAGGRNGELFF. The CDR3 DNA follows: TGTGCCAGCAGCCCGGAAACTCTGGGACTAGCGGGAGGGCGAAACGGGGAGCTGTTTTTT.